This T cell receptor beta chain appears in the sequencing data of a study of shared clonotypes between healthy human individuals (dated by TCRdb to about 2020). Some background on the complete study: Three men and a couple of women, aged 18 to 49 years, made up the cohort. Per donor, three plates each were used for CD4 naive and CD4 memory, two for CD8 naive, and one for CD8 memory. Each donor's leukapheresis produced roughly between about 0.9 and 9.5 billion PBMCs. Different laboratories and diverse techniques were used to prepare libraries and sequence TCR repertoires, to increase sequencing depth and limit assay-specific biases. Blood TCR repertoires of five healthy adults were deeply sequenced to estimate repertoire size and the extent of clonotype sharing between individuals. The investigation overall reported the following: Rarefaction of sorted-subset datasets indicated incomplete sequencing despite the large sequencing depth. Sampling was limited to blood, and TCR repertoires in tissue likely differ from TCR repertoires in blood. Clonotypes shared by all four sorted-subset donors showed higher generation probabilities than non-shared clonotypes. Naive subsets generally had larger estimated clonotype richness than memory subsets did. Because the study included a small number of donors, the genetic and exposure-history diversity represented was limited. When several donors were compared, the shared fraction of clonotypes was 5% to 6.5% for naive CD4, around 3.6% for naive CD8, 2% to 2.5% for memory CD4, and 0.35% to 0.4% for memory CD8. Based on pairwise subsampling, the degree of clonotype sharing among donors was expected to be affected by sequencing depth.

TCR CDR3 regions were amplified from genomic DNA by multiplex PCR using the deep immunoSEQ assay. Genomic DNA extracted from each cell subset was distributed evenly over all wells of several immunoSEQ 96-well plates, and each plate served as one replicate. For sorted subsets, each replicate PCR was loaded with 200 ng genomic DNA, equivalent to 30,000 or so T cell genomes. Purified libraries were measured with a Qubit 3.0 fluorometer, size-checked on a Bioanalyzer 2100, and measured again with the KAPA Library Quantification kit. Every immunoSEQ 96-well plate was sequenced on a dedicated single-read 150-cycle Illumina NextSeq 550 flow cell. The authors processed their data as follows. The immunoSEQ output contained only junctional sequences without quality scores, so filtering could not match that applied to full-length reads. To assign V/J genes and CDR3, sequences were annotated against IMGT germline references using PyIR, a Python wrapper for IgBLAST v1.9. Reads were removed for weak V/J assignments (E-value above 1e-6), missing CDR3, stop codons, out-of-frame junctions, or ambiguous translated residues. V3J clonotypes were defined by identical inferred V gene, J gene, and CDR3 amino acid sequence. Percentage overlap between repertoires was computed as shared unique clonotypes divided by the size of the smaller repertoire. RTK rarefaction, the Chao1 estimator, and Recon v2.1 estimates of unobserved clonotypes were used to assess repertoire richness. Generation probabilities were computed with OLGA for all TCRbeta clonotypes obtained by the gDNA method from several donors. TCRdb took this table from immuneACCESS and kept in-frame rearrangements with V and J called. Such tables lack part of the clones; where checked against another copy, unresolved V genes explain under half of the gap, and the rest is unexplained. The DNA was the basis for D and trimming; V, J and clone size are from that table. For this sample there are around 550,000 clones; 90% to 97% appear just once. Of the sample, about 0.054% is held by the ten largest clones.

Concerning this clone itself: The antigen it binds to is not known. Per-base quality was not reported, and no clone a single base away is much larger than it.

The donors were healthy, HIV-negative adults with no recently reported acute infections or vaccinations. All donors were Caucasian adults living in Nashville, Tennessee, USA. CD4+ T cells were enriched by magnetic negative selection, after which naive cells were positively selected on CD45RA and the negative fraction was taken as the memory subset. Blood was obtained by leukapheresis, after which PBMCs were separated by Ficoll-Histopaque density gradient centrifugation and cryopreserved in liquid nitrogen vapor phase. Analytical flow cytometry was used to check the purity and quantity of every magnetically sorted T cell population. Genomic DNA was isolated from every sorted fraction and measured by UV absorbance on a Nanodrop 2000c. Taken from cysteine to phenylalanine, the CDR3 has 15 residues. Just CDR3 DNA is preserved here, 45 bases in frame from base 1. CDR1 and CDR2 were assigned from the germline V gene as SNHLY and FYNNEI. V and J are truncated by 3 bases and 6 bases respectively, leaving an intervening sequence of 15 bases.

Specimen: naive CD4+ T cells sorted from blood. What this sample's cell subset or site label stands for: CD45RA+ positively selected. The receptor was isolated from a woman under 40 in good health. This sequence uses TRBV2 and TRBJ1-5; the best D guess is TRBD1, with 5 bases matching. This receptor carries the CDR3 CASSEERGEGQPQHF. The nucleotides read TGTGCCAGCAGTGAGGAACGAGGGGAAGGTCAGCCCCAGCATTTT.